Below, 17 T cell receptor beta chains from the same sample are listed, as sequenced in a study of T cells in Graves' hyperthyroidism and ophthalmopathy. Researchers took RNA transcripts and amplified the TCR beta CDR3 regions from them. First-round RT-PCR of the TCR CDR3 relied on the HTBI primer set. Using its own MiXCR run on the multiplex PCR reads, TCRdb lists one record per CDR3 protein. Of hundreds of thousands of distinct CDR3 sequences listed, over 11% are singletons. The specimen was blood. Receptors were obtained from a woman aged 30 to 39 with Graves' hyperthyroidism.

The chain is built from TRBV12-5 and TRBJ2-3; TRBD2 matches at 8 bases. Germline V gene lookup returns CDR1 LGHNT and CDR2 FRNRAP. The CDR3 is 16 amino acids. Trimming at V came to 5 bases and at J to 3 bases, leaving 10 bases not matched to a gene. The chain's CDR3 is CASGISLAGGTDTQYF. CDR3 bases: TGTGCTAGTGGTATCTCTCTGGCGGGGGGAACAGATACGCAGTATTTT.

Ten or more counts support this clonotype. V gene TRBV28 combines with J gene TRBJ2-4; possible D gene TRBD1, 6 bases. The germline V gene has CDR1 MDHEN and CDR2 SYDVKM. Trimming took off 10 bases at V and 0 bases at J, with 19 bases between the two ends. The CDR3 totals 16 residues. The CDR3 reads CATQFRTVIAKNIQYF. The CDR3 bases are TGTGCCACCCAATTTAGGACAGTTATAGCCAAAAACATTCAGTACTTC.

The sample holds many counts of this clonotype. This rearrangement joins TRBV3-1 to TRBJ1-1; D perhaps matches TRBD1 (6 bases). The V end lost 2 bases, the J end lost 2 bases, and 12 bases lay between the germline ends. Germline V gene lookup returns CDR1 LGHDT and CDR2 YNNKEL (reference sequence). The CDR3 length is 15 residues. In DNA, the CDR3 is TGTGCCAGCAGCCAAAGAAGGGGGTTAAACACTGAAGCTTTCTTT. Translation: CASSQRRGLNTEAFF.

V and J are TRBV7-8 and TRBJ2-2, with D unclear. This CDR3 has 16 residues. V was clipped by 5 bases and J by 5 bases, with 18 bases between them. Germline V gene lookup returns CDR1 SGHVS and CDR2 FQNEAQ. This CDR3 is CASSTRRASQTGELFF. CDR3 sequence (DNA): TGTGCCAGCAGCACCAGACGGGCCTCCCAGACCGGGGAGCTGTTTTTT.

CDR3 nucleotide sequence: TGTGCCAGCAGCCAGGGGGGAGCGAGGGGGAATGAGCAGTTCTTC. Its translation is CASSQGGARGNEQFF. The chain joins TRBV3-1 to TRBJ2-1; possibly TRBD1 or TRBD2 for D (6 bases each). V was cut by 3 bases and J by 7 bases, with 16 bases left in between. Germline lookup yields CDR1 LGHDT and CDR2 YNNKEL (reference sequence). CDR3 length equals 15 residues.

This clonotype appeared many times. The V call is TRBV11-1, the J call TRBJ2-7; 10 bases match TRBD1. The CDR3 extends over 14 amino acids. Germline lookup yields CDR1 SGHAT and CDR2 FQDESV (reference sequence). J lost 2 bases, V lost 8 bases, and 6 bases had no gene match. This CDR3 reads CASCPGQGPYEQYF. For the CDR3, the DNA is TGTGCCAGCTGCCCGGGACAGGGGCCCTACGAGCAGTACTTC.

The gene calls are TRBV20-1 and TRBJ2-3, with TRBD1 identical over 9 bases. The V gene's germline CDR1 is DFQATT and CDR2 SNEGSKA (reference sequence). The CDR3 is 16 residues long. V shed 5 bases and J 4 bases; nucleotides not matched to a gene: 13. The CDR3 DNA follows: TGCAGTGCTTTCTCCGGGACAGGGATCCGAGCAGATACGCAGTATTTT. Translating it yields CSAFSGTGIRADTQYF.

J is TRBJ2-7 and V is TRBV9; D is perhaps TRBD1 (5 bases). V shed 0 bases and J shed 4 bases, with 14 bases lying between them. The CDR3 sequence is 15 residues long. In germline, CDR1 is SGDLS, CDR2 YYNGEE. The CDR3 protein is CASSVAGASGYEQYF. CDR3 DNA: TGTGCCAGCAGCGTAGCTGGGGCCTCCGGATACGAGCAGTACTTC.

The sample holds many counts of this clonotype. The V call is TRBV4-1, the J call TRBJ2-1; 7 nucleotides line up with TRBD1. V shed 2 bases and J 8 bases; nucleotides not matched to a gene: 6. This CDR3 contains 14 residues. Germline V gene lookup returns CDR1 MGHRA and CDR2 YSYEKL. As DNA, the CDR3 is TGCGCCAGCAGCCAACCATTAGGGGGCCATGAGCAGTTCTTC. It translates to CASSQPLGGHEQFF.

This clonotype was counted at least ten times. The rearrangement uses TRBV12-3 or TRBV12-4 and TRBJ2-1; D perhaps matches TRBD1 (6 bases). The CDR3 length is 15 residues. Trimming took 6 bases from V and 2 from J, leaving 14 bases between them. Written as DNA, the CDR3 is TGTGCCAGCAGAGGGACATTCAGCACCTACAATGAGCAGTTCTTC. It is translated as CASRGTFSTYNEQFF.

The chain recombines TRBV7-9 with TRBJ1-4; D gene unclear. Trimming removed 5 bases at V and 5 bases at J, with 12 bases between. CDR3 length equals 14 residues. CDR1 and CDR2 from the germline V gene are SEHNR and FQNEAQ (reference sequence). CDR3 region: CASSLTSKNEKLFF. CDR3 in DNA: TGTGCCAGCAGCCTCACATCAAAGAATGAAAAACTGTTTTTT.

This clonotype appeared many times. V usage is TRBV7-9 and J usage is TRBJ2-3; D ambiguous. V lost 2 bases and J lost 2, with 5 bases in between. Germline CDR1 reads SEHNR; CDR2 reads FQNEAQ (reference sequence). CDR3 length: 13 amino acids. The DNA of the CDR3 is TGTGCCAGCAGCTTATTACCCACAGATACGCAGTATTTT. Its protein is CASSLLPTDTQYF.

There are a few counts of this clonotype. The CDR3 does not close with the conserved phenylalanine or tryptophan, likely indicating a read error. The chain has TRBV10-3 and TRBJ2-7; D is ambiguous. Looked up from germline, CDR1 is ENHRY and CDR2 is SYGVKD. This CDR3 has 13 residues. Trimming stripped 8 bases from V and 0 bases from J, with 11 bases between. The CDR3 is CAIAEPPSYEQYS. The CDR3 DNA follows: TGTGCCATCGCCGAGCCGCCCTCCTACGAGCAGTACTCC.

This clonotype was found many times. The gene calls are TRBV29-1 and TRBJ1-5, with TRBD1 as a possible D gene (5 bases). Deletions cut 4 bases from V and 7 bases from J, with 11 bases between. Germline-derived CDR1 and CDR2 are SQVTM and ANQGSEA. CDR3 length equals 12 residues. The CDR3 DNA reads as TGCAGCGTTGGGGGGTTGGACCAGCCCCAGCATTTT. This encodes CSVGGLDQPQHF.

This chain uses TRBV3-1 with TRBJ2-7; D unclear. Trimming cost V 2 bases and J 6 bases, with 8 bases left between them. This CDR3 has 12 amino acids. Germline CDR1 and CDR2: LGHDT and YNNKEL (reference sequence). CDR3 sequence reads: CASSQRRSEQYF. CDR3 coding DNA: TGTGCCAGCAGCCAACGAAGGAGCGAGCAGTACTTC.

This clonotype was recorded many times. The J gene is TRBJ2-5, the V gene TRBV7-9; D unclear. Germline CDR1 and CDR2: SEHNR and FQNEAQ (reference sequence). The CDR3 sequence is 14 residues long. V lost 1 base to trimming and J lost 2 bases, with 8 bases between them. The CDR3, as DNA: TGTGCCAGCAGCTTAGAACGGTATCAAGAGACCCAGTACTTC. Encoded protein: CASSLERYQETQYF. The whole variable domain, filled in from reference TRBV7-9 and TRBJ2-5, reads DTGVSQNPRHKITKRGQNVTFRCDPISEHNRLYWYRQTLGQGPEFLTYFQNEAQLEKSRLLSDRFSAERPKGSFSTLEIQRTEQGDSAMYLCASSLERYQETQYFGPGTRLLVL.

This clonotype was seen a few times. This sequence joins TRBV9 and TRBJ2-2; 8 bases match TRBD2. This CDR3 has 16 amino acids. V trimming: 2 bases; J trimming: 4 bases; junction bases outside the gene matches: 7. Germline CDR1 SGDLS, CDR2 YYNGEE. This chain's CDR3 is CASSVLAGMGTGELFF. As DNA, the CDR3 is TGTGCCAGCAGCGTCCTAGCGGGCATGGGCACCGGGGAGCTGTTTTTT.